This note documents a single T cell receptor (beta chain) sequence. Its antigen is still unknown. The data were obtained in a study of T cells in Graves' hyperthyroidism and ophthalmopathy. Whole-study results and caveats: Most thyroid clonotypes that were expanded above 0.001 also turned up in blood.

The CDR3 regions of TCR beta were amplified from RNA transcripts. The HTBI set primed first-round TCR CDR3 RT-PCR. Each CDR3 protein is one row after TCRdb ran MiXCR on the multiplex PCR reads. The top ten clones hold 49% of a sample with 450,000 to 500,000 distinct CDR3 sequences, roughly 23% of them seen once. In germline, CDR1 is LNHDA, CDR2 SQIVND (reference sequence). CDR3 length equals 18 residues. Trimming pared 3 bases from V and 4 bases from J, leaving 19 bases between. This sequence was found in a woman aged 70-85 years with Graves' ophthalmopathy. The V call is TRBV19, the J call TRBJ2-6, with D uncertain. The sequenced material came from blood. The CDR3 here is CASSMTPSRQYGANVLTF. The CDR3 nucleotides read TGTGCCAGTAGTATGACCCCCTCGCGACAATACGGGGCCAACGTCCTGACTTTC.